The clone carrying this T cell receptor beta chain came up a few times. Sequencing used immunoSEQ multiplex PCR; TCRdb keeps in-frame clones, though not all of them. The sample shows approximately 360,000 clones, around 90% of them seen only once. The sample belongs to a study of blood T cell repertoires in COVID-19. At the level of the study: Samples came from the United States, Italy and Spain, spanning acute and convalescent COVID-19.

Germline V gene lookup returns CDR1 SGHTA and CDR2 FQGNSA. The ends lost 7 bases at V and 1 base at J; junction bases unmatched: 4. This CDR3 has 15 residues. The chain carries TRBV7-2 and TRBJ1-3; TRBD1 matches at 10 bases. The sample taken for sequencing was peripheral blood. The source of this sequence is a man aged 18 to 30 with active or convalescent COVID-19. The DNA for the CDR3 is TGTGCCAGCACCGTGGACAGGGGGTCTGGAAACACCATATATTTT. Amino acids: CASTVDRGSGNTIYF.